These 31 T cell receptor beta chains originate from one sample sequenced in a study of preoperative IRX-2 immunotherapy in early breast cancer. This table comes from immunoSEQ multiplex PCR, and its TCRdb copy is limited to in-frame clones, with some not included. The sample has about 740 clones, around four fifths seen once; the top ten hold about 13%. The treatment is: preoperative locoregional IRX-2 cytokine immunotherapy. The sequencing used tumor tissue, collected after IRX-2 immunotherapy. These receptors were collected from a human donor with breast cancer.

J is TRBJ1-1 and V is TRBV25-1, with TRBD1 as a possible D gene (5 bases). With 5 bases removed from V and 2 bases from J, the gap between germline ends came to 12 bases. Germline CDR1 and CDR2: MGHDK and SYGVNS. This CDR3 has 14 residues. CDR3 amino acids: CASSPPGPNTEAFF. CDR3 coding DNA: TGTGCCAGCAGTCCACCGGGACCTAACACTGAAGCTTTCTTT.

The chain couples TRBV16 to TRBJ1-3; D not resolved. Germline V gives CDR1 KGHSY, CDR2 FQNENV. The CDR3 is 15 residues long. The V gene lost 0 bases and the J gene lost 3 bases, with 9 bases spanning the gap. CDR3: CASSQSLAGGNTIYF. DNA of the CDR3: TGTGCCAGCAGCCAATCCCTGGCCGGTGGAAACACCATATATTTT.

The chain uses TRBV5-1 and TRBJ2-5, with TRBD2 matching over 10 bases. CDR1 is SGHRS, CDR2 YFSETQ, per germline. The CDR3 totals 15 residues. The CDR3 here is CTIKLAGNLQETQYF. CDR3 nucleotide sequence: TGCACCATCAAACTAGCGGGGAATTTACAAGAGACCCAGTACTTC.

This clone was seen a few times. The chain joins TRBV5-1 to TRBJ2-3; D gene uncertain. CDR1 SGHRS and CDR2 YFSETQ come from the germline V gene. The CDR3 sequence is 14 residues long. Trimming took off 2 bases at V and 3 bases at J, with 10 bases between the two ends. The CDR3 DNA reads TGCGCCAGCAGCTTCGACGATTTAACAGATACGCAGTATTTT. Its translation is CASSFDDLTDTQYF.

The CDR3, as DNA: TGCAGCGTGCCAGGGTTGAACACTGAAGCTTTCTTT. It specifies CSVPGLNTEAFF. The chain joins TRBV29-1 to TRBJ1-1; weak D call: TRBD1 (5 bases). There are 12 residues in the CDR3. Deletions cut 6 bases from V and 0 bases from J, with 8 bases between. Germline CDR1 reads SQVTM; CDR2 reads ANQGSEA.

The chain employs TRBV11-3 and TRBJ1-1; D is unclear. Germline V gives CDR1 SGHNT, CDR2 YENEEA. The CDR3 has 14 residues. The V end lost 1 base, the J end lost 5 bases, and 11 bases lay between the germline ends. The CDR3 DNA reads TGTGCCAGCAGCTTAGTGGCCGGGGTGACTGAAGCTTTCTTT. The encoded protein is CASSLVAGVTEAFF.

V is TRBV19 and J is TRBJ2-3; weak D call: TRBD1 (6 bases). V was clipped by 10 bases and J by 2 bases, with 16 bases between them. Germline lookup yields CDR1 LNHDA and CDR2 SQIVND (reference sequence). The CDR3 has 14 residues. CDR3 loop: CATRDIGDTDTQYF. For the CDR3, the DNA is TGTGCCACCCGGGACATCGGAGACACAGATACGCAGTATTTT.

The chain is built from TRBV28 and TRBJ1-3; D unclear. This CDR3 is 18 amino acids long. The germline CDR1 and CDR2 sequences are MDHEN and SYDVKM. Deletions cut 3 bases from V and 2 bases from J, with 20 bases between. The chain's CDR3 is CASSFYRTLPTTGNTIYF. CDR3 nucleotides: TGTGCCAGCAGTTTTTATCGGACGCTTCCTACTACTGGAAACACCATATATTTT. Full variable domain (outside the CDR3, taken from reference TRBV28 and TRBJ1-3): DVKVTQSSRYLVKRTGEKVFLECVQDMDHENMFWYRQDPGLGLRLIYFSYDVKMKEKGDIPEGYSVSREKKERFSLILESASTNQTSMYLCASSFYRTLPTTGNTIYFGEGSWLTVV.

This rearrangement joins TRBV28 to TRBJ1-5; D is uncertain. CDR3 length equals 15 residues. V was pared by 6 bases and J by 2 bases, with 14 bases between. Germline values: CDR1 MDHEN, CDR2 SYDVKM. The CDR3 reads CASRATWGGNQPQHF. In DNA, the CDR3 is TGTGCCAGCAGGGCGACATGGGGTGGCAATCAGCCCCAGCATTTT.

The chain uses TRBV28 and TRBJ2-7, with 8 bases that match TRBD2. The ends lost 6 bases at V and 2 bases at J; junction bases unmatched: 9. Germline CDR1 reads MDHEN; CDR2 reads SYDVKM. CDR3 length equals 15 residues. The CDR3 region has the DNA TGTGCCAGCAGCTCTGTCAACGGGAGGGCCTACGAGCAGTACTTC. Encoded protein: CASSSVNGRAYEQYF.

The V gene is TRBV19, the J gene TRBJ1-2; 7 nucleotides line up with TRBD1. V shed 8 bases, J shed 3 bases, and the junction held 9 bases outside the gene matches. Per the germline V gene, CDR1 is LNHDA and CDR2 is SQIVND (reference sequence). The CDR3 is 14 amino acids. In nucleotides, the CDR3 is TGTGCCAGTGGTTCGGGACAGTTTGACTATGGCTACACCTTC. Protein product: CASGSGQFDYGYTF.

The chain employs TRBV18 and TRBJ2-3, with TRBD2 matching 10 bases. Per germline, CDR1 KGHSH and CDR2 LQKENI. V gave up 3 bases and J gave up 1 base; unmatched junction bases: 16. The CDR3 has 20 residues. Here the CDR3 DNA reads TGTGCCAGCTCACCCCAAGGAGCGGGGGGGCCAGGTGAAGGCACAGATACGCAGTATTTT. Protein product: CASSPQGAGGPGEGTDTQYF.

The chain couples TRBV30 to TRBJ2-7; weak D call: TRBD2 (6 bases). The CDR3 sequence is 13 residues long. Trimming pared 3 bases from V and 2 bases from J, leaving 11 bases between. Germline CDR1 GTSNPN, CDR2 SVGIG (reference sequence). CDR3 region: CAWSGGNAYEQYF. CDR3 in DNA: TGTGCCTGGAGCGGCGGGAACGCCTACGAGCAGTACTTC.

CDR3 sequence (DNA): TGTGCCAGCAGTCAGCCCCCCAGGGTTCGAAGCAATCAGCCCCAGCATTTT. Translated: CASSQPPRVRSNQPQHF. The J gene is TRBJ1-5, the V gene TRBV6-8; tentative D call: TRBD1 (5 bases). The CDR3 is made up of 17 amino acids. Germline V CDR1 and CDR2: MNHGY, SAAAGT. V was pared by 5 bases and J by 1 base, with 18 bases between.

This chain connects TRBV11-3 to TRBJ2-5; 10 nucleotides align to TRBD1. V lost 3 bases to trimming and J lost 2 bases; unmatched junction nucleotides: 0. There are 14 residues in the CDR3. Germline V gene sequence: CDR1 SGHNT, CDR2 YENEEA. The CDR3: CASSLDRGQETQYF. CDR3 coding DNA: TGTGCCAGCAGCTTGGACAGGGGGCAAGAGACCCAGTACTTC.

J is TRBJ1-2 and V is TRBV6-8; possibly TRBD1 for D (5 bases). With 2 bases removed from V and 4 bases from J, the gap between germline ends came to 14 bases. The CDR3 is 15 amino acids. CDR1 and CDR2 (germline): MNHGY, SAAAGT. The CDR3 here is CASSYGDQDIYGYTF. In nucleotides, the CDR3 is TGTGCCAGCAGTTACGGGGACCAGGACATCTATGGCTACACCTTC.

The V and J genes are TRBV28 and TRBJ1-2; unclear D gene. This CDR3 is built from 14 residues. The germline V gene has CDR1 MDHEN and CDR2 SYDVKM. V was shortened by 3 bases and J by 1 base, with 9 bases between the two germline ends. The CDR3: CASSFGEFNYGYTF. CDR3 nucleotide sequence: TGTGCCAGCAGTTTCGGAGAATTTAACTATGGCTACACCTTC.

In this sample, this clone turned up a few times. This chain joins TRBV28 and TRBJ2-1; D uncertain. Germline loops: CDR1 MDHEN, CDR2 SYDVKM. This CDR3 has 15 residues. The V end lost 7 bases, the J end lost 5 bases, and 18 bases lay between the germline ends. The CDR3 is CASTHSARLHNEQFF. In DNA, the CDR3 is TGTGCCAGCACCCACTCAGCTCGGCTTCACAATGAGCAGTTCTTC.

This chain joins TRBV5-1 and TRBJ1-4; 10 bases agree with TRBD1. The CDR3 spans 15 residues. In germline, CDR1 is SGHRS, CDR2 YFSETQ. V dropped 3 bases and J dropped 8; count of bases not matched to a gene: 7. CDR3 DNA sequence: TGCGCCAGCAGCTCTGGGGGGACAGGGGTCGAAAAACTGTTTTTT. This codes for CASSSGGTGVEKLFF. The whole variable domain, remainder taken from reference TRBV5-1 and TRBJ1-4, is KAGVTQTPRYLIKTRGQQVTLSCSPISGHRSVSWYQQTPGQGLQFLFEYFSETQRNKGNFPGRFSGRQFSNSRSEMNVSTLELGDSALYLCASSSGGTGVEKLFFGSGTQLSVL.

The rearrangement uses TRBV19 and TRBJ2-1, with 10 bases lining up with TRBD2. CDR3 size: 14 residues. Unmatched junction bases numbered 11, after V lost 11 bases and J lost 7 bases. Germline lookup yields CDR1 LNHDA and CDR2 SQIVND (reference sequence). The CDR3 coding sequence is TGTGCCTCCCGAGGGGCTAGCGGGAGTAATGAGCAGTTCTTC. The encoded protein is CASRGASGSNEQFF.

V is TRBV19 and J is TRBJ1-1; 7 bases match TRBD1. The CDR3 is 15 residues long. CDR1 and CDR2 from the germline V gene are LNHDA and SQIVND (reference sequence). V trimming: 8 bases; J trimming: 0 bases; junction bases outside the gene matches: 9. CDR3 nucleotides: TGTGCCAGTCGTGACAGGGCGGGCATGAACACTGAAGCTTTCTTT. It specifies CASRDRAGMNTEAFF. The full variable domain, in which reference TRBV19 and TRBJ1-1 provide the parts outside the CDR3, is DGGITQSPKYLFRKEGQNVTLSCEQNLNHDAMYWYRQDPGQGLRLIYYSQIVNDFQKGDIAEGYSVSREKKESFPLTVTSAQKNPTAFYLCASRDRAGMNTEAFFGQGTRLTVV.

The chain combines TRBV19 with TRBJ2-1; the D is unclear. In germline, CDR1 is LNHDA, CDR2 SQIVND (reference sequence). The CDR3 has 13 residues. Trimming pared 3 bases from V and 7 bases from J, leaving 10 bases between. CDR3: CASSITQLNEQFF. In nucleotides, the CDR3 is TGTGCCAGTAGTATCACACAGCTTAATGAGCAGTTCTTC. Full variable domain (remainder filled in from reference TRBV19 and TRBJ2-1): DGGITQSPKYLFRKEGQNVTLSCEQNLNHDAMYWYRQDPGQGLRLIYYSQIVNDFQKGDIAEGYSVSREKKESFPLTVTSAQKNPTAFYLCASSITQLNEQFFGPGTRLTVL.

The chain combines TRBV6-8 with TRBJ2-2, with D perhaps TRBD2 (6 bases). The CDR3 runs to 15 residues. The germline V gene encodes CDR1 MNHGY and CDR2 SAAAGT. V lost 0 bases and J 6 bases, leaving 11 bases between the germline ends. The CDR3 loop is CASSYSGGGPGELFF. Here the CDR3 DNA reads TGTGCCAGCAGTTACTCCGGGGGTGGCCCCGGGGAGCTGTTTTTT.

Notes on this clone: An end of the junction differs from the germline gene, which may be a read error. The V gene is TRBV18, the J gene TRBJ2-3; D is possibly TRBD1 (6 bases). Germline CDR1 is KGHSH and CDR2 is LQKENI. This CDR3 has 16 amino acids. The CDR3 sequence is CANSSGGGAGTDTQYF. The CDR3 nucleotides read TGTGCCAACTCAAGTGGTGGGGGCGCGGGCACAGATACGCAGTATTTT.

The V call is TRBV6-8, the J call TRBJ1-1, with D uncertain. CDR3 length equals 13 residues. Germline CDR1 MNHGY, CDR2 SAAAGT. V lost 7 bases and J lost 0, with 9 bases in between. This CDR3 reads CASKSSMNTEAFF. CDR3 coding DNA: TGTGCCAGCAAGTCCTCCATGAACACTGAAGCTTTCTTT.

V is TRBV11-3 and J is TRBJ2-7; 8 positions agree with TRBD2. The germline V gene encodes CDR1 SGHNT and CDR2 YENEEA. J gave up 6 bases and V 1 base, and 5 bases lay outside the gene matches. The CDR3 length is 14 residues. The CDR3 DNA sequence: TGTGCCAGCAGCTTAGTAGCGGGACCCGGCGAGCAGTACTTC. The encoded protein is CASSLVAGPGEQYF.

CDR3 sequence: CASRTQGHGTQYF. The CDR3 DNA reads as TGTGCCAGTAGAACACAGGGACACGGGACCCAGTACTTC. This chain links TRBV6-8 with TRBJ2-5, with TRBD1 as a possible D gene (6 bases). The CDR3 runs to 13 residues. The germline CDR1 and CDR2 sequences are MNHGY and SAAAGT. Between the trimmed V and J ends, which lost 9 bases and 7 bases, there was a span of 18 bases.

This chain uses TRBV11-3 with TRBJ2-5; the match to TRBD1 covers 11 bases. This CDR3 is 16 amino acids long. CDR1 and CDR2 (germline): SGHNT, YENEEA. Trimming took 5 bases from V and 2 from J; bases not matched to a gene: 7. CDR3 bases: TGTGCCAGCAGCCCGGACAGGGGGCGCCCACAAGAGACCCAGTACTTC. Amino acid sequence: CASSPDRGRPQETQYF.

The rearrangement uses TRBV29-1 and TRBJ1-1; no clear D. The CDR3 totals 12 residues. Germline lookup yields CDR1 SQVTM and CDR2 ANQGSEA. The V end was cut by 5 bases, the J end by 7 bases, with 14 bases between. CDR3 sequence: CSVLLTPDEAFF. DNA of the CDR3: TGCAGCGTTTTATTAACCCCCGATGAAGCTTTCTTT.

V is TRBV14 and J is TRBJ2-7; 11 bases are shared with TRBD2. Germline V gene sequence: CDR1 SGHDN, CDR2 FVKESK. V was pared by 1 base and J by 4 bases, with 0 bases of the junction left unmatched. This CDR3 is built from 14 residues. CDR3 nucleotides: TGTGCCAGCAGCCAAGCTAGCGGGAGGTACGAGCAGTACTTC. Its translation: CASSQASGRYEQYF. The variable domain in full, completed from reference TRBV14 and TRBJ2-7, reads EAGVTQFPSHSVIEKGQTVTLRCDPISGHDNLYWYRRVMGKEIKFLLHFVKESKQDESGMPNNRFLAERTGGTYSTLKVQPAELEDSGVYFCASSQASGRYEQYFGPGTRLTVT.

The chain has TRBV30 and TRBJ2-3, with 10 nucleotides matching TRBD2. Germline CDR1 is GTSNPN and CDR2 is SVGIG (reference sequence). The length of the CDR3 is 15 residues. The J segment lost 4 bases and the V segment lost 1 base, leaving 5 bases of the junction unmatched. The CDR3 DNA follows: TGTGCCTGGAGTGACCTAGCGGGAGCTCCAGATACGCAGTATTTT. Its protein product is CAWSDLAGAPDTQYF.